This T cell receptor beta chain was sequenced during a study of CD8 T cells in Susac syndrome. Random-hexamer reverse transcription was applied to 0.5 to 1 ug RNA. The TCR beta CDR3 was amplified by immunoSEQ multiplex PCR across 54 Vbeta, 13 Jbeta. Via MiXCR, TCRdb re-called the immunoSEQ multiplex PCR reads, giving one row per CDR3 protein. The data show about 200,000 distinct CDR3 sequences, approximately 95% seen once. Both CD4+ and CD8+ T cells were negatively isolated, and TEMRA cells underwent FACS enrichment. Concerning this clonotype itself: Antigen unknown.

The CDR3 extends over 15 amino acids. Deletions cut 3 bases from V and 5 bases from J, with 15 bases between. Germline lookup yields CDR1 MNHEY and CDR2 SMNVEV (reference sequence). Whole-study results and caveats: The study conceded that relatively few individuals underwent its TCR sequencing and HLA analysis.

The receptor was isolated from a human donor in good health. The chain uses TRBV27 and TRBJ2-3; maybe TRBD2 (5 bases). Sequencing was performed on CD4+ T cells from PBMCs. The CDR3 sequence is CASSLGSMWGDTQYF. The CDR3, as DNA: TGTGCCAGCAGTTTGGGGAGCATGTGGGGAGATACGCAGTATTTT.